Presented here are 27 T cell receptor beta chains from one specimen sequenced in a study of blood T cells in healthy people across ages. Then a second PCR, running about 6 to 12 cycles, was carried out with a sample-barcoded 5' primer and a J-beta primer mix. TCRdb analysed the 5' RACE reads with MiXCR anew, one entry per CDR3 protein. Of roughly 550,000 distinct CDR3 sequences detected, 24% appear once; the ten largest clones hold less than 9%. These data were also reused for a study on T cells of mothers and their children.

Sequencing was performed on blood. These receptor sequences come from a boy aged 5-17 years in good health.

The rearrangement uses TRBV11-2 and TRBJ2-3; 14 bases fit TRBD2. The CDR3 runs 17 residues. Germline lookup yields CDR1 SGHAT and CDR2 FQNNGV. V shed 4 bases, J shed 5 bases, and the junction held 8 bases outside the gene matches. DNA of the CDR3: TGTGCCAGCAGCTCCTTTCGACTAGCGGGGGGGCTAGATACGCAGTATTTT. Protein product: CASSSFRLAGGLDTQYF.

The chain carries TRBV12-3 or TRBV12-4 and TRBJ2-5; TRBD2 is a possible D gene (5 bases). The J call may be incorrect, as the DNA end agrees better with TRBJ2-7. The CDR3 is 14 residues long. The CDR3 protein is CASSLAGVPYEQYF. In DNA, the CDR3 is TGTGCCAGCAGTTTAGCCGGGGTCCCCTACGAGCAGTACTTC.

A few counts support this clonotype. This chain joins TRBV7-2 and TRBJ2-7; TRBD2 matches 8 bases. V gave up 1 base and J gave up 6 bases; unmatched junction bases: 14. Germline V gene data show CDR1 as SGHTA and CDR2 as FQGNSA. The CDR3 consists of 17 residues. CDR3 bases: TGTGCCAGCAGCTTAGGACGGGGAACGGGAGGGCATTTCGAGCAGTACTTC. Encoded protein: CASSLGRGTGGHFEQYF.

The V call is TRBV7-2, the J call TRBJ2-5; D may match TRBD1 or TRBD2 (5 bases each). V lost 3 bases and J 0 bases, leaving 14 bases between the germline ends. CDR1 is SGHTA and CDR2 is FQGNSA in the germline V gene. CDR3 length: 16 amino acids. CDR3 protein: CASSLGEAGYQETQYF. The CDR3 bases are TGTGCCAGCAGCTTGGGAGAAGCAGGGTACCAAGAGACCCAGTACTTC.

The J gene is TRBJ1-4, the V gene TRBV27; possible D gene TRBD1, 6 bases. Germline CDR1 is MNHEY and CDR2 is SMNVEV (reference sequence). V was cut by 7 bases and J by 0 bases, with 27 bases left in between. The CDR3 has 20 residues. CDR3 DNA: TGTGCCAGCACCGATGTGGGGGGGCTTGGAGAAGACTCAACTAATGAAAAACTGTTTTTT. Translation gives CASTDVGGLGEDSTNEKLFF.

This chain connects TRBV7-9 to TRBJ1-4, with a weak D call TRBD1 (5 bases). This CDR3 is 17 amino acids long. The V and J ends lost 5 bases and 10 bases respectively, with 26 bases between them. Germline loops: CDR1 SEHNR, CDR2 FQNEAQ (reference sequence). The CDR3 DNA reads TGTGCCAGCAGCCTAGGTGGGATCGGACAACTGGGGGGAAAACTGTTTTTT. Its protein product is CASSLGGIGQLGGKLFF. The variable domain in full, completed from reference TRBV7-9 and TRBJ1-4, reads DTGVSQNPRHKITKRGQNVTFRCDPISEHNRLYWYRQTLGQGPEFLTYFQNEAQLEKSRLLSDRFSAERPKGSFSTLEIQRTEQGDSAMYLCASSLGGIGQLGGKLFFGSGTQLSVL.

The chain links TRBV12-3 or TRBV12-4 to TRBJ2-7; 7 bases match TRBD2. This CDR3 spans 15 amino acids. The V gene end was trimmed by 5 bases and the J gene end by 3 bases; junction bases not matched to a gene: 10. CDR3 region: CASSILAGGDYEQYF. Written as DNA, the CDR3 is TGTGCCAGCAGTATTTTAGCGGGCGGAGACTACGAGCAGTACTTC.

This clonotype was seen a handful of times. V usage is TRBV12-3 or TRBV12-4 and J usage is TRBJ2-1; the match to TRBD2 covers 9 bases. Trimming took 6 bases from V and 0 from J; bases not matched to a gene: 3. The CDR3 sequence is 15 residues long. CDR3 region: CASREAGGSYNEQFF. As DNA, the CDR3 is TGTGCCAGCAGGGAAGCGGGAGGCTCCTACAATGAGCAGTTCTTC.

The chain combines TRBV12-3 or TRBV12-4 with TRBJ2-5, with D possibly matching TRBD1 (6 bases). The germline V and J ends were trimmed by 8 bases and 11 bases, with 27 bases remaining between them. The CDR3 has 15 residues. Here the CDR3 reads CASCGQGQKTDGQYF. The CDR3 DNA reads as TGTGCCAGCTGCGGCCAGGGGCAGAAGACAGACGGGCAGTACTTC.

This clonotype was seen a handful of times. The chain employs TRBV29-1 and TRBJ1-1; no firm D call. V lost 2 bases to trimming and J lost 3 bases, with 7 bases between them. CDR1 and CDR2 (germline): SQVTM, ANQGSEA. This CDR3 contains 12 residues. This chain's CDR3 is CSVEPGDTEAFF. The CDR3 nucleotides read TGCAGCGTTGAACCCGGGGACACTGAAGCTTTCTTT.

CDR3 in DNA: TGTGCCAGCAACCCCCTAGCGGGAGGTTTCCAGGAGCAGTTCTTC. Protein product: CASNPLAGGFQEQFF. The chain is built from TRBV2 and TRBJ2-1, with 11 bases aligning to TRBD2. Trimming at V came to 7 bases and at J to 10 bases, leaving 12 bases not matched to a gene. The germline V gene has CDR1 SNHLY and CDR2 FYNNEI. The CDR3 extends over 15 amino acids. The full variable domain, completed using reference TRBV2 and TRBJ2-1, is EPEVTQTPSHQVTQMGQEVILRCVPISNHLYFYWYRQILGQKVEFLVSFYNNEISEKSEIFDDQFSVERPDGSNFTLKIRSTKLEDSAMYFCASNPLAGGFQEQFFGPGTRLTVL.

The rearrangement links TRBV20-1 to TRBJ2-1, with 10 bases identical to TRBD2. Germline V gene lookup returns CDR1 DFQATT and CDR2 SNEGSKA (reference sequence). The CDR3 is made up of 15 amino acids. With V trimmed by 3 bases and J by 9 bases, 11 bases remained unmatched. The CDR3: CSARVQRGGLGEQFF. For the CDR3, the DNA is TGCAGTGCTAGGGTCCAGCGGGGGGGCCTCGGTGAGCAGTTCTTC.

This clonotype was found once. The chain carries TRBV3-1 and TRBJ1-5, with D unclear. The germline CDR1 and CDR2 sequences are LGHDT and YNNKEL (reference sequence). This CDR3 comprises 14 residues. V lost 3 bases and J lost 3, with 9 bases in between. The chain's CDR3 is CASSQRQANQPQHF. DNA for the CDR3: TGTGCCAGCAGCCAGCGGCAGGCCAATCAGCCCCAGCATTTT.

In this sample, this clonotype turned up a few times. The chain employs TRBV29-1 and TRBJ1-2; D remains ambiguous. V lost 0 bases, J lost 0 bases, and 14 bases lay in between. The germline V gene has CDR1 SQVTM and CDR2 ANQGSEA. The CDR3 runs to 16 residues. The CDR3 nucleotides read TGCAGCGTTGAAGATCGGCCAGGACCCCCTAACTATGGCTACACCTTC. Encoded protein: CSVEDRPGPPNYGYTF. The full variable domain, rest sourced from reference TRBV29-1 and TRBJ1-2, is SAVISQKPSRDICQRGTSLTIQCQVDSQVTMMFWYRQQPGQSLTLIATANQGSEATYESGFVIDKFPISRPNLTFSTLTVSNMSPEDSSIYLCSVEDRPGPPNYGYTFGSGTRLTVV.

This clonotype occurred a few times. This chain links TRBV7-9 with TRBJ2-1; D is perhaps TRBD2 (6 bases). Germline V gives CDR1 SEHNR, CDR2 FQNEAQ (reference sequence). The V end lost 3 bases, the J end lost 9 bases, and 15 bases lay between the germline ends. The CDR3 consists of 14 residues. The CDR3 reads CASSFGGGAGEQFF. The CDR3 coding sequence is TGTGCCAGCAGCTTTGGAGGAGGGGCGGGTGAGCAGTTCTTC.

This sequence joins TRBV21-1 and TRBJ2-3; TRBD1 is the table's D call and was not checked against the DNA. TRBV21-1 is labeled a pseudogene. There are 19 residues in the CDR3. CDR3 amino acids: CASSKAEEMRDRSTDTQYF. The CDR3 DNA reads TGTGCCAGCAGCAAAGCTGAAGAGATGCGGGACAGGAGCACAGATACGCAGTATTTT.

With respect to this clonotype: Mismatch with germline at one junction end may stem from a read error. The chain is built from TRBV18 and TRBJ1-4; no clear D gene. The CDR3 spans 15 residues. Germline values: CDR1 KGHSH, CDR2 LQKENI. For the CDR3, the DNA is TGTGCCAGCTCACCACCGACCTCAACTAATGAAAGACTGTTTTTT. It specifies CASSPPTSTNERLFF. Full variable domain (outside the CDR3, taken from reference TRBV18 and TRBJ1-4): NAGVMQNPRHLVRRRGQEARLRCSPMKGHSHVYWYRQLPEEGLKFMVYLQKENIIDESGMPKERFSAEFPKEGPSILRIQQVVRGDSAAYFCASSPPTSTNERLFFGSGTQLSVL.

Note on this clonotype: The junction departs from the called germline gene at one end, perhaps through a read error. The chain recombines TRBV7-9 with TRBJ2-5, with 13 bases matching TRBD2. The J call may be mistaken, given a closer DNA end match to TRBJ2-7. Germline CDR1 reads SEHNR; CDR2 reads FQNEAQ (reference sequence). The CDR3 is made up of 16 amino acids. The CDR3 DNA reads as TGTGTCAGCAGCCCTCACTGGACTAGCGGGAGCTACGAGCAGTACTTC. Amino acids: CVSSPHWTSGSYEQYF.

The chain employs TRBV5-5 and TRBJ2-1; 8 bases map to TRBD2. The germline V gene encodes CDR1 SGHKS and CDR2 YYEKEE (reference sequence). With 4 bases clipped from V and 4 bases from J, the junction kept 10 bases outside the gene matches. This CDR3 comprises 16 residues. CDR3 nucleotides: TGTGCCAGCAGCCCCCTTTTTAGCGGGACTTACAATGAGCAGTTCTTC. It is translated as CASSPLFSGTYNEQFF.

The V call is TRBV14, the J call TRBJ1-6; D is unclear. The V gene lost 0 bases and the J gene lost 6 bases, with 9 bases spanning the gap. There are 15 residues in the CDR3. Germline lookup yields CDR1 SGHDN and CDR2 FVKESK. CDR3 nucleotide sequence: TGTGCCAGCAGCCAAGAGAGCCCGCGTAATTCACCCCTCCACTTT. Translated: CASSQESPRNSPLHF.

The chain is built from TRBV15 and TRBJ2-1; 9 positions match TRBD2. Germline lookup yields CDR1 LNHNV and CDR2 YYDKDF (reference sequence). J lost 5 bases, V lost 0 bases, and 8 bases had no gene match. The CDR3 sequence is 17 residues long. In DNA form, the CDR3 reads TGTGCCACCAGCAGAGATATAGGACTAGCGAACAACAATGAGCAGTTCTTC. This encodes CATSRDIGLANNNEQFF.

The rearrangement joins TRBV11-2 to TRBJ2-5; D might be TRBD1 (6 bases). Trimming took 3 bases from V and 1 from J, leaving 15 bases between them. The CDR3 consists of 16 residues. Germline-derived CDR1 and CDR2 are SGHAT and FQNNGV. The CDR3 region is CASSLGRGVSQETQYF. In DNA, the CDR3 is TGTGCCAGCAGCTTGGGCAGGGGAGTTTCCCAAGAGACCCAGTACTTC.

The rearrangement joins TRBV2 to TRBJ1-1; tentative D call: TRBD1 (5 bases). The V end was cut by 11 bases, the J end by 7 bases, with 17 bases between. This CDR3 is 12 amino acids long. CDR1 SNHLY and CDR2 FYNNEI come from the germline V gene. The CDR3 DNA sequence: TGTGCCGGGCGACCGACGGGGGGTGAAGCTTTCTTT. Amino acids: CAGRPTGGEAFF.

The chain employs TRBV9 and TRBJ1-6, with D perhaps matching TRBD1 (5 bases). V dropped 6 bases and J dropped 10 bases, with 20 bases sitting between them. The germline gives CDR1 SGDLS, CDR2 YYNGEE. The CDR3 extends over 15 amino acids. In DNA, the CDR3 is TGTGCCAGCAACGATGGGGGAAGTGGGGTATCACCCCTCCACTTT. Its translation: CASNDGGSGVSPLHF.

This clonotype was counted ten times or more. This chain's CDR3 is CASSLVPGGGEKLFF. In DNA form, the CDR3 reads TGTGCCAGCAGCTTGGTTCCCGGAGGGGGCGAAAAACTGTTTTTT. J is TRBJ1-4 and V is TRBV5-5; 7 nucleotides match TRBD1. Per the germline V gene, CDR1 is SGHKS and CDR2 is YYEKEE (reference sequence). The V and J ends lost 0 bases and 8 bases, in that order; junction bases with no gene match: 7. The CDR3 has 15 amino acids.

This chain uses TRBV6-4 with TRBJ1-5; D unresolved. The CDR3 covers 17 residues. V was trimmed by 1 base and J by 0 bases, leaving 13 bases between them. The germline CDR1 and CDR2 sequences are MRHNA and SNTAGT. The CDR3 region is CASSDYHPRNSNQPQHF. The CDR3 nucleotides read TGTGCCAGCAGTGACTACCACCCTAGAAATAGCAATCAGCCCCAGCATTTT.

V usage is TRBV28 and J usage is TRBJ2-1, with D maybe TRBD1 (6 bases). Trimming left V 1 base short and J 4 bases short, with 14 bases between. The V gene's germline CDR1 is MDHEN and CDR2 SYDVKM. The CDR3 loop spans 16 amino acids. CDR3 region: CASSLLDRKEYNEQFF. In DNA form, the CDR3 reads TGTGCCAGCAGTTTATTGGACAGAAAGGAATACAATGAGCAGTTCTTC.